The 5 T cell receptor beta chains below all came from one sample that was sequenced in a study of CD8+CD57+ T cells in acquired aplastic anemia. Researchers used genomic DNA as the template to profile TCR beta VDJ and CDR3. TCRdb redid the calling of the reads with MiXCR, one entry per CDR3 protein. The sample has a few hundred thousand distinct CDR3 sequences; 60% to 65% are singletons. The sequenced material came from sorted CD4+, CD8+, or CD8+CD57+ T cells (not recorded which) from PBMCs. Every receptor here comes from a human donor in good health.

This clonotype occurred many times. V is TRBV10-3 and J is TRBJ1-2; D unresolved. CDR1 and CDR2 from the germline V gene are ENHRY and SYGVKD. Trimming removed 0 bases from V and 6 bases from J, with 8 bases in between. The CDR3 runs to 13 residues. The CDR3 spells CAISESNGHGYTF. DNA for the CDR3: TGTGCCATCAGTGAGTCGAACGGCCATGGCTACACCTTC.

J is TRBJ1-1 and V is TRBV19; weak D call: TRBD1 (5 bases). V dropped 9 bases and J dropped 3 bases, with 17 bases sitting between them. The CDR3 has 14 amino acids. CDR1 is LNHDA and CDR2 is SQIVND in the germline V gene (reference sequence). CDR3 DNA sequence: TGTGCCAGCCCCTCGGGACCTTCTTACACTGAAGCTTTCTTT. Translating it yields CASPSGPSYTEAFF.

This sequence joins TRBV20-1 and TRBJ2-1, with unresolved D. This CDR3 region has 16 residues. With 0 bases removed from V and 0 bases from J, the gap between germline ends came to 12 bases. Germline CDR1 DFQATT, CDR2 SNEGSKA (reference sequence). The chain's CDR3 is CSARDLVSHSYNEQFF. DNA of the CDR3: TGCAGTGCTAGAGATCTGGTGTCCCACTCCTACAATGAGCAGTTCTTC.

J is TRBJ1-2 and V is TRBV7-9; D unresolved. Germline assignment: CDR1 SEHNR and CDR2 FQNEAQ (reference sequence). The V and J ends lost 2 bases and 12 bases respectively, with 13 bases between them. This CDR3 is 12 amino acids long. The CDR3: CASSLSGGRNTF. CDR3 in DNA: TGTGCCAGCAGCTTATCCGGAGGCCGCAACACCTTC. Filled out from reference TRBV7-9 and TRBJ1-2, the complete variable domain reads DTGVSQNPRHKITKRGQNVTFRCDPISEHNRLYWYRQTLGQGPEFLTYFQNEAQLEKSRLLSDRFSAERPKGSFSTLEIQRTEQGDSAMYLCASSLSGGRNTFGSGTRLTVV.

This chain links TRBV20-1 with TRBJ1-1, with a weak D call TRBD1 (5 bases). Trimming took off 2 bases at V and 1 base at J, with 11 bases between the two ends. The CDR3 is made up of 14 amino acids. Per germline, CDR1 DFQATT and CDR2 SNEGSKA (reference sequence). The CDR3 sequence is CSARIQRGNTEAFF. CDR3 in DNA: TGCAGTGCTAGAATTCAAAGGGGGAACACTGAAGCTTTCTTT.